One sample yielded the 17 T cell receptor beta chains listed below, sequenced in a study of shared T cell receptors in the human thymus. Sequencing was performed with immunoSEQ multiplex PCR; in TCRdb, only in-frame clones are kept and a portion is missing. The sample lists about 380,000 clones; 95% were seen once. Sequencing used thymocytes. All receptors come from a human donor.

The V call is TRBV28, the J call TRBJ1-5; 7 bases match TRBD1. Germline values: CDR1 MDHEN, CDR2 SYDVKM. J lost 0 bases, V lost 6 bases, and 20 bases had no gene match. CDR3 length: 20 residues. The CDR3 DNA is TGTGCCAGCAGCCCGTGGAGACCAACAGGGGTCGGGTTTAGCAATCAGCCCCAGCATTTT. Translated: CASSPWRPTGVGFSNQPQHF.

The CDR3 DNA is TGTGCCTGGACCGGCGGGAGCCTTCGGTACAATGAGCAGTTCTTC. Its translation: CAWTGGSLRYNEQFF. This chain connects TRBV30 to TRBJ2-1; 7 bases are a match to TRBD2. The CDR3 consists of 15 residues. Unmatched junction bases numbered 10, after V lost 4 bases and J lost 4 bases. Germline CDR1 GTSNPN, CDR2 SVGIG (reference sequence). The full variable domain, completed using reference TRBV30 and TRBJ2-1, is SQTIHQWPATLVQPVGSPLSLECTVEGTSNPNLYWYRQAAGRGLQLLFYSVGIGQISSEVPQNLSASRPQDRQFILSSKKLLLSDSGFYLCAWTGGSLRYNEQFFGPGTRLTVL.

The sample holds one count of this clone. The chain is built from TRBV11-2 and TRBJ1-5; no clear D. Trimming took off 6 bases at V and 3 bases at J, with 6 bases between the two ends. The CDR3 sequence is 12 residues long. Germline CDR1 is SGHAT and CDR2 is FQNNGV. The CDR3, as DNA: TGTGCCAGCAGTCAGGACAATCAGCCCCAGCATTTT. Its protein product is CASSQDNQPQHF.

The chain uses TRBV30 and TRBJ2-7; TRBD1 matches at 7 bases. From germline, CDR1 is GTSNPN and CDR2 SVGIG (reference sequence). This CDR3 region has 17 residues. Losses at the gene ends were 1 base for V and 6 bases for J; bases not matched to a gene: 18. CDR3: CAWSGGTAGTEVSEQYF. CDR3 nucleotide sequence: TGTGCCTGGAGTGGGGGCACCGCCGGGACAGAAGTGAGCGAGCAGTACTTC. The variable domain in full, with the rest retrieved from reference TRBV30 and TRBJ2-7, is SQTIHQWPATLVQPVGSPLSLECTVEGTSNPNLYWYRQAAGRGLQLLFYSVGIGQISSEVPQNLSASRPQDRQFILSSKKLLLSDSGFYLCAWSGGTAGTEVSEQYFGPGTRLTVT.

On this clone itself: The same CDR3 arises from other DNA sequences in this sample as well. This chain links TRBV6-1 with TRBJ2-7, with TRBD1 identical over 7 bases. Unmatched junction bases numbered 11, after V lost 6 bases and J lost 6 bases. From germline, CDR1 is MNHNS and CDR2 SASEGT. This CDR3 spans 14 amino acids. CDR3 bases: TGTGCCAGCAGGAAGGATCAGGGGGATGGCGAGCAGTACTTC. This sequence encodes CASRKDQGDGEQYF.

The J gene is TRBJ2-3, the V gene TRBV6-6, with D possibly being TRBD1 or TRBD2 (5 bases each). The CDR3 covers 14 residues. The V and J ends lost 8 bases and 3 bases respectively, with 15 bases between them. Per the germline V gene, CDR1 is MNHNY and CDR2 is SVGAGI (reference sequence). The CDR3 loop reads CASPRMGETDTQYF. CDR3 DNA sequence: TGTGCCAGCCCCCGGATGGGGGAGACAGATACGCAGTATTTT.

The CDR3 spells CASSHPTGGGTDTQYF. Written as DNA, the CDR3 is TGTGCCAGCAGCCATCCGACAGGGGGCGGCACAGATACGCAGTATTTT. This chain uses TRBV9 with TRBJ2-3; 10 bases agree with TRBD1. CDR3 length equals 16 residues. In germline, CDR1 is SGDLS, CDR2 YYNGEE. V dropped 4 bases and J dropped 1; count of bases not matched to a gene: 6.

The chain joins TRBV6-1 to TRBJ2-7; D gene unclear. Germline V gives CDR1 MNHNS, CDR2 SASEGT. Trimming took off 8 bases at V and 1 base at J, with 18 bases between the two ends. The CDR3 has 15 residues. CDR3 DNA sequence: TGTGCCAGCGGTATGGGAAGGTACTATTCCTACGAGCAGTACTTC. It translates to CASGMGRYYSYEQYF.

The rearrangement links TRBV2 to TRBJ1-1; the match to TRBD1 covers 10 bases. J was trimmed by 4 bases and V by 4 bases; bases with no gene match: 9. This CDR3 spans 16 amino acids. CDR1 is SNHLY and CDR2 is FYNNEI in the germline V gene. CDR3 nucleotide sequence: TGTGCCAGCAGTGGGGCCCTGACAGGGGGCGGCACTGAAGCTTTCTTT. Translation gives CASSGALTGGGTEAFF.

This rearrangement joins TRBV30 to TRBJ2-5, with TRBD2 as a possible D gene (6 bases). This CDR3 is built from 18 residues. The ends were cut back, 3 bases at V and 0 bases at J, with 23 bases in the middle. CDR1 and CDR2 (germline): GTSNPN, SVGIG (reference sequence). In DNA form, the CDR3 reads TGTGCCTGGAGCGTACCCCTCGGGGGAGTTCGAAACCAAGAGACCCAGTACTTC. The encoded protein is CAWSVPLGGVRNQETQYF. The full variable domain, its missing parts supplied by reference TRBV30 and TRBJ2-5, is SQTIHQWPATLVQPVGSPLSLECTVEGTSNPNLYWYRQAAGRGLQLLFYSVGIGQISSEVPQNLSASRPQDRQFILSSKKLLLSDSGFYLCAWSVPLGGVRNQETQYFGPGTRLLVL.

V gene TRBV9 combines with J gene TRBJ2-7; 7 nucleotides match TRBD1. Germline values: CDR1 SGDLS, CDR2 YYNGEE. V trimming: 3 bases; J trimming: 0 bases; junction bases outside the gene matches: 12. The CDR3 has 17 amino acids. The CDR3 spells CASSANMTGFSSYEQYF. DNA of the CDR3: TGTGCCAGCAGCGCGAATATGACAGGGTTCAGCTCCTACGAGCAGTACTTC.

As DNA, the CDR3 is TGTGCCTGGAGTGTGTGGGTAGGCAAAAACATTCAGTACTTC. Amino acid sequence: CAWSVWVGKNIQYF. The chain combines TRBV30 with TRBJ2-4, with D unresolved. From germline, CDR1 is GTSNPN and CDR2 SVGIG (reference sequence). The CDR3 runs 14 residues. The V gene lost 0 bases and the J gene lost 3 bases, with 9 bases spanning the gap.

This chain links TRBV19 with TRBJ1-4, with D hard to call. The length of the CDR3 is 13 residues. Germline-derived CDR1 and CDR2 are LNHDA and SQIVND (reference sequence). CDR3 nucleotides: TGTGCAGTGATGGGAGGAGGCCCCGAAAAACTGTTTTTT. This gives the protein CAVMGGGPEKLFF.

CDR3 DNA: TGTGCCAGCAGCGTAGCCCCGGCACAACAAGGGGGCGACGGCTCTGGAAACACCATATATTTT. Protein sequence: CASSVAPAQQGGDGSGNTIYF. The genes are TRBV9 and TRBJ1-3, with TRBD1 matching over 7 bases. Germline CDR1 reads SGDLS; CDR2 reads YYNGEE. The CDR3 extends over 21 amino acids. V shed 0 bases, J shed 0 bases, and the junction held 18 bases outside the gene matches.

The CDR3 sequence: CASSLRHRDRVNEKLFF. As DNA, the CDR3 is TGTGCCAGCAGTTTACGCCATAGGGACAGGGTCAATGAAAAACTGTTTTTT. This chain links TRBV27 with TRBJ1-4; 9 positions match TRBD1. CDR1 is MNHEY, CDR2 SMNVEV, per germline (reference sequence). The V and J ends lost 2 bases and 5 bases, in that order; junction bases with no gene match: 9. This CDR3 spans 17 amino acids.

As regards this clone: Distinct nucleotide sequences in the sample also encode this CDR3. The chain is built from TRBV5-8 and TRBJ1-2; D is undetermined. V was trimmed by 4 bases and J by 8 bases, leaving 21 bases between them. Germline V gene data show CDR1 as SGHTS and CDR2 as YDEGEE. CDR3 size: 15 residues. The CDR3 nucleotides read TGTGCCAGCAGCCCTTCGCGGGGTCGGGCCGGGGGCTACACCTTC. Amino acids: CASSPSRGRAGGYTF.

The V gene is TRBV18, the J gene TRBJ2-3; 12 bases line up with TRBD1. The germline CDR1 and CDR2 sequences are KGHSH and LQKENI. The CDR3 sequence is 16 residues long. The V gene end was trimmed by 0 bases and the J gene end by 3 bases; junction bases not matched to a gene: 1. The CDR3 nucleotides are TGTGCCAGCTCACCACCGGGACAGGGGGCAACAGATACGCAGTATTTT. This gives the protein CASSPPGQGATDTQYF.